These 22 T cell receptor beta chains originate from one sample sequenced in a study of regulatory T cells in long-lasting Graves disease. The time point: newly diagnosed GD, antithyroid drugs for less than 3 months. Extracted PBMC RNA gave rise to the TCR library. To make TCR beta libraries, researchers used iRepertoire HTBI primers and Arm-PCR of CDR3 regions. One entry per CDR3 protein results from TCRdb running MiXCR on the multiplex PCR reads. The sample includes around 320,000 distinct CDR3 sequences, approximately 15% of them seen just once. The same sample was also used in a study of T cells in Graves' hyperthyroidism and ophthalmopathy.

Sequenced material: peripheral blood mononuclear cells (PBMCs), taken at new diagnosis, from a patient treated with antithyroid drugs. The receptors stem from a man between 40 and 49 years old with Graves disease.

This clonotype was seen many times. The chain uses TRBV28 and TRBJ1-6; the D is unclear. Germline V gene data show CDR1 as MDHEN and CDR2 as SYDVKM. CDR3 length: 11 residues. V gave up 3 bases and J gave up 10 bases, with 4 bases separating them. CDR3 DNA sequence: TGTGCCAGCAGTTTTCGATCACCCCTCCACTTT. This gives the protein CASSFRSPLHF.

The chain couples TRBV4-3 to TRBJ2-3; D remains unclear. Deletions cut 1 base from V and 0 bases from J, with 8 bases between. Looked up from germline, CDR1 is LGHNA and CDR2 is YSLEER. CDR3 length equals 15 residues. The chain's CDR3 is CASSQVIGSTDTQYF. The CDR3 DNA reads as TGCGCCAGCAGCCAAGTAATAGGGAGCACAGATACGCAGTATTTT.

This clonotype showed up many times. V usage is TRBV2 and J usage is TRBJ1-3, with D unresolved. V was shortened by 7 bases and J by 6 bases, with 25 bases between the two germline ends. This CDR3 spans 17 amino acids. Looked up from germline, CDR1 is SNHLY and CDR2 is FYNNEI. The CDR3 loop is CASNGLPFSLLENTIYF. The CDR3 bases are TGTGCCAGCAATGGGCTTCCTTTCAGCCTCTTGGAAAACACCATATATTTT.

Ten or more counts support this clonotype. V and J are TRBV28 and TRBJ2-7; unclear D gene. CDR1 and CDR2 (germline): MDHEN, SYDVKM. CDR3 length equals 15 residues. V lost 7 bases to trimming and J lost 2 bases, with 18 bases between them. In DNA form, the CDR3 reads TGTGCCAGCACCCTAGACACCGCGCGGACCTACGAGCAGTACTTC. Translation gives CASTLDTARTYEQYF.

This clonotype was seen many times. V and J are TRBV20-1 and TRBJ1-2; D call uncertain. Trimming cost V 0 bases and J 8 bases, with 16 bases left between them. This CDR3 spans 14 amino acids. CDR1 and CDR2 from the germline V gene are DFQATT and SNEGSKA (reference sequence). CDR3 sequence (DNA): TGCAGTGCTAGAGATCGTAACGGCGCAGAGGGCTACACCTTC. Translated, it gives CSARDRNGAEGYTF.

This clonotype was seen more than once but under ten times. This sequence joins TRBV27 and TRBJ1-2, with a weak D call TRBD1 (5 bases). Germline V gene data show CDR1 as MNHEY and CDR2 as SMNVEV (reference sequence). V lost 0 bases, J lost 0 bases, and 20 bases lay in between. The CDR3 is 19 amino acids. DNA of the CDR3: TGTGCCAGCAGTTTATCGGACAACTCCGGTCTAAACCCTAACTATGGCTACACCTTC. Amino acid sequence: CASSLSDNSGLNPNYGYTF.

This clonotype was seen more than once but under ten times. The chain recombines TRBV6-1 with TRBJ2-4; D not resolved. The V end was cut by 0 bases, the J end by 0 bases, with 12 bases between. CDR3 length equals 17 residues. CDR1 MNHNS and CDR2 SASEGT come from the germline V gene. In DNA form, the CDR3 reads TGTGCCAGCAGTGAAGCGCTGGGGAACCTAGCCAAAAACATTCAGTACTTC. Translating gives CASSEALGNLAKNIQYF.

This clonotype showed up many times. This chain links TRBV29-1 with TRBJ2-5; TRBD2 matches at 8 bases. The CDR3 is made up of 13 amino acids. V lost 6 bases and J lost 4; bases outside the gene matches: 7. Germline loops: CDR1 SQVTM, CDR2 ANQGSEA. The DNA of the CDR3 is TGCAGCGTCGGGACTAGGTCCCCAGAGACCCAGTACTTC. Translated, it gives CSVGTRSPETQYF.

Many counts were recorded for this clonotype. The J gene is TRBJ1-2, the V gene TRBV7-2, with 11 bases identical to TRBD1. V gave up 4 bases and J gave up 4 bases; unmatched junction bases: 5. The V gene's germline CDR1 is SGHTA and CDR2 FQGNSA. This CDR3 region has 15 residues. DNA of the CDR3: TGTGCCAGCAGCTCTAGGACAGGGGGCCGCTATGGCTACACCTTC. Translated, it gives CASSSRTGGRYGYTF.

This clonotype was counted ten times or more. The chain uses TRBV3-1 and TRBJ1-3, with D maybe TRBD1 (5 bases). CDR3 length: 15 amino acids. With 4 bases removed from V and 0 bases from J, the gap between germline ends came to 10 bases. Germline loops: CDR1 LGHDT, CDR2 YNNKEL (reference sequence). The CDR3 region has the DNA TGTGCCAGCAGCCGGCGAGGGGACTCTGGAAACACCATATATTTT. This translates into CASSRRGDSGNTIYF.

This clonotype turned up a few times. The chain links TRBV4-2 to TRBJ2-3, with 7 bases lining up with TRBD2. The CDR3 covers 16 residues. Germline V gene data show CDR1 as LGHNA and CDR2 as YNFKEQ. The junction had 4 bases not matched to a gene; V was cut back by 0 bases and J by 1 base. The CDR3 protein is CASSQESSGGTDTQYF. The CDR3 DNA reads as TGTGCCAGCAGCCAAGAATCCAGCGGGGGCACAGATACGCAGTATTTT.

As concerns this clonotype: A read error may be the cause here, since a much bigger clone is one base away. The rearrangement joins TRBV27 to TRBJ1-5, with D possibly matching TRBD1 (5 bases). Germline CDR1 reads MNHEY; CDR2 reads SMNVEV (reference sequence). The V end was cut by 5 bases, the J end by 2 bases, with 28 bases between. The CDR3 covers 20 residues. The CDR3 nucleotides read TGTGCCAGCAGTGATTTGGGGCGCCGGGGGACCGGTTCGGGCAATCAGCCCCAGCATTTT. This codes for CASSDLGRRGTGSGNQPQHF.

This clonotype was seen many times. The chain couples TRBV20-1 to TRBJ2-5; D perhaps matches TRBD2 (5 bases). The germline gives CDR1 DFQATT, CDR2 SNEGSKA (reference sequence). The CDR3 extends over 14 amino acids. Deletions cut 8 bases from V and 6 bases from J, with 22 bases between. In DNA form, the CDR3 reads TGCAGTACGGAAAAAAGAGGGTATGGGAAGACCCAGTACTTC. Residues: CSTEKRGYGKTQYF.

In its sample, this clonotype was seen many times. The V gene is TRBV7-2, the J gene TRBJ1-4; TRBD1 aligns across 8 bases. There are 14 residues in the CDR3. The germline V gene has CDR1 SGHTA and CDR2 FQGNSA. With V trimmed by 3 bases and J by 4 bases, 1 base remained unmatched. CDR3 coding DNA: TGTGCCAGCAGCTTTGACAGGGGTAATGAAAAACTGTTTTTT. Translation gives CASSFDRGNEKLFF. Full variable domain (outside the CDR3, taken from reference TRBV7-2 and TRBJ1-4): GAGVSQSPSNKVTEKGKDVELRCDPISGHTALYWYRQSLGQGLEFLIYFQGNSAPDKSGLPSDRFSAERTGGSVSTLTIQRTQQEDSAVYLCASSFDRGNEKLFFGSGTQLSVL.

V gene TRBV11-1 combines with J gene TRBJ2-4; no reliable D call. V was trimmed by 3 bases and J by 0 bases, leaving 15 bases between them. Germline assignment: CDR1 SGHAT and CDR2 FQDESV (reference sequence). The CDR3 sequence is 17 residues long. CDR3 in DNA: TGTGCCAGCAGCTTCCGGGCCAACCCTATAGCCAAAAACATTCAGTACTTC. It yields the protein CASSFRANPIAKNIQYF.

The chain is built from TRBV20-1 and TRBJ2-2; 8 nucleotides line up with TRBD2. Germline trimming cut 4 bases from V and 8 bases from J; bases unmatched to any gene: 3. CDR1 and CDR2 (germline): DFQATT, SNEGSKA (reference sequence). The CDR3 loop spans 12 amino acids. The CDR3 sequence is CSANSGGGELFF. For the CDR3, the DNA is TGCAGTGCTAACAGCGGGGGTGGGGAGCTGTTTTTT.

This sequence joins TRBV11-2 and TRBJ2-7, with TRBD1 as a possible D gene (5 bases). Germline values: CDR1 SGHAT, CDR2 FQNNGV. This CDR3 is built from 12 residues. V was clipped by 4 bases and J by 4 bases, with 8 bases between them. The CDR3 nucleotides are TGTGCCAGCAGCTCCCGACAGTACGAGCAGTACTTC. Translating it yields CASSSRQYEQYF.

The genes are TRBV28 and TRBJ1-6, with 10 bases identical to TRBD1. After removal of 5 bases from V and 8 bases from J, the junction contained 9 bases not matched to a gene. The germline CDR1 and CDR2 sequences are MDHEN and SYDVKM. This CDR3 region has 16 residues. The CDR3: CASSIGTGEGDSPLHF. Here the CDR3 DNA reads TGTGCCAGCAGTATAGGGACAGGGGAAGGGGATTCACCCCTCCACTTT. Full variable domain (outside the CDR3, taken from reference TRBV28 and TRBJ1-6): DVKVTQSSRYLVKRTGEKVFLECVQDMDHENMFWYRQDPGLGLRLIYFSYDVKMKEKGDIPEGYSVSREKKERFSLILESASTNQTSMYLCASSIGTGEGDSPLHFGNGTRLTVT.

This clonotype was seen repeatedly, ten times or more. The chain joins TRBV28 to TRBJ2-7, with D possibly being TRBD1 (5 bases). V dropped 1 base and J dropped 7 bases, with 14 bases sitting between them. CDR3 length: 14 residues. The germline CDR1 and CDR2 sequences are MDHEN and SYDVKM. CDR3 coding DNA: TGTGCCAGCAGTTTATTGGGGCCGAAGGGGGAGCAGTACTTC. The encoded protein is CASSLLGPKGEQYF.

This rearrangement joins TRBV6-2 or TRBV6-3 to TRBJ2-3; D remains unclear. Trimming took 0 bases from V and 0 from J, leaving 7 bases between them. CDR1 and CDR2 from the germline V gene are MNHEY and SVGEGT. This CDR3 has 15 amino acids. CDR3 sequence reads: CASSYSATSTDTQYF. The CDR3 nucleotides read TGTGCCAGCAGTTACTCAGCTACTAGCACAGATACGCAGTATTTT.

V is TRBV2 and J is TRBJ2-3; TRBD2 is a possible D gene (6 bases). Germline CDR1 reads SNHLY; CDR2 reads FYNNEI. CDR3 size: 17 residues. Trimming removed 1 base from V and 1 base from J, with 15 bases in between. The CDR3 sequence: CASSEERSSAGTDTQYF. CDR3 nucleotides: TGTGCCAGCAGTGAAGAGCGGTCTAGCGCGGGCACAGATACGCAGTATTTT.

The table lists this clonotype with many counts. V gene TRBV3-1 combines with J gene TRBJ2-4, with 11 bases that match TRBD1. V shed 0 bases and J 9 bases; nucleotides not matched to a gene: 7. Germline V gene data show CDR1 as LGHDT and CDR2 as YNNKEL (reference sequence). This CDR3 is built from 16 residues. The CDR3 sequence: CASSQERGGTGGIQYF. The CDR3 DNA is TGTGCCAGCAGCCAAGAGAGAGGGGGGACAGGGGGCATTCAGTACTTC.